Each of the 30 T cell receptor beta chains below was sequenced from the same sample in a study of T cells in Graves' hyperthyroidism and ophthalmopathy. Regions amplified from RNA transcripts were the TCR beta CDR3 regions. The HTBI primer set drove a first-round RT-PCR of the TCR CDR3. TCRdb independently ran MiXCR on the multiplex PCR reads; one entry per CDR3 protein. The sample has over 45,000 distinct CDR3 sequences; roughly 50% are singletons. The sample was blood. The receptors stem from a woman in her 50s with Graves' ophthalmopathy.

Many counts were recorded for this clonotype. The gene calls are TRBV20-1 and TRBJ2-3, with 11 positions matching TRBD2. Trimming at V came to 4 bases and at J to 4 bases, leaving 10 bases not matched to a gene. This CDR3 is 16 amino acids long. Looked up from germline, CDR1 is DFQATT and CDR2 is SNEGSKA (reference sequence). CDR3 coding DNA: TGCAGTGCTACACCTCATAGCGGGAGGGGGGCAGATACGCAGTATTTT. It translates to CSATPHSGRGADTQYF.

The V call is TRBV6-2 or TRBV6-3, the J call TRBJ2-4, with D tentatively TRBD1 (6 bases). The CDR3 is 17 residues long. Per the germline V gene, CDR1 is MNHEY and CDR2 is SVGEGT. With 5 bases removed from V and 1 base from J, the gap between germline ends came to 18 bases. CDR3 in amino acids: CASSPGQRIKAKNIQYF. As DNA, the CDR3 is TGTGCCAGCAGTCCCGGACAGAGAATAAAGGCCAAAAACATTCAGTACTTC.

The rearrangement joins TRBV2 to TRBJ1-1; D gene unclear. The V end was cut by 5 bases, the J end by 6 bases, with 22 bases between. The V gene's germline CDR1 is SNHLY and CDR2 FYNNEI. The CDR3 is 16 residues long. The CDR3 sequence is CASSTLLTRRVPEAFF. In DNA, the CDR3 is TGTGCCAGCAGTACTCTCCTGACAAGGCGTGTCCCTGAAGCTTTCTTT.

The chain is built from TRBV20-1 and TRBJ2-1, with 8 positions matching TRBD2. Trimming at V came to 6 bases and at J to 8 bases, leaving 6 bases not matched to a gene. Germline V gene data show CDR1 as DFQATT and CDR2 as SNEGSKA (reference sequence). The CDR3 has 12 residues. The CDR3 here is CSATGGADEQFF. The CDR3 nucleotides read TGCAGTGCAACCGGGGGGGCCGATGAGCAGTTCTTC.

The genes are TRBV20-1 and TRBJ1-6, with 9 bases fitting TRBD1. V lost 6 bases to trimming and J lost 9 bases; unmatched junction nucleotides: 6. The CDR3 has 13 residues. Per the germline V gene, CDR1 is DFQATT and CDR2 is SNEGSKA (reference sequence). The CDR3 loop is CSAGPGQGSPLHF. In nucleotides, the CDR3 is TGCAGTGCGGGCCCGGGACAGGGTTCACCCCTCCACTTT.

This clonotype was seen repeatedly, ten times or more. This CDR3 reads CASSLAVGDEQFF. CDR3 bases: TGTGCCAGCAGCTTAGCTGTGGGGGATGAGCAGTTCTTC. The chain combines TRBV7-6 with TRBJ2-1; D assignment may be TRBD1 or TRBD2 (5 bases each). V was shortened by 0 bases and J by 8 bases, with 8 bases between the two germline ends. CDR1 is SGHVS, CDR2 FNYEAQ, per germline. CDR3 length: 13 amino acids.

This clonotype was counted once. This clone may be a read error of a much larger clone one base away. V and J are TRBV2 and TRBJ2-3; 7 positions match TRBD2. CDR1 SNHLY and CDR2 FYNNEI come from the germline V gene. The CDR3 contains 14 residues. CDR3 residues: CVSSSGGWTDTQYF. DNA for the CDR3: TGTGTCAGCAGTTCCGGGGGGTGGACAGATACGCAGTATTTT.

At least ten counts were recorded for this clonotype. The chain uses TRBV14 and TRBJ2-2; possible D gene TRBD2, 5 bases. Deletions cut 0 bases from V and 8 bases from J, with 13 bases between. Germline CDR1 SGHDN, CDR2 FVKESK. The CDR3 is made up of 15 amino acids. The chain's CDR3 is CASSQDRPGTGELFF. In DNA, the CDR3 is TGTGCCAGCAGCCAAGATAGGCCGGGAACTGGGGAGCTGTTTTTT.

This clonotype was observed many times. The CDR3 bases are TGCGCCAGCAGCCGGACCAGCACAGATACGCAGTATTTT. Translation gives CASSRTSTDTQYF. This rearrangement joins TRBV5-1 to TRBJ2-3; D call uncertain. Germline V gene data show CDR1 as SGHRS and CDR2 as YFSETQ. The CDR3 consists of 13 residues. The V end lost 4 bases, the J end lost 0 bases, and 6 bases lay between the germline ends.

This clonotype was seen a few times. It is likely a read error, because the conserved phenylalanine at the end of the CDR3 is missing. The chain links TRBV7-2 to TRBJ2-5; possibly TRBD2 for D (8 bases). V was cut by 5 bases and J by 5 bases, with 18 bases left in between. The length of the CDR3 is 15 residues. Germline V gene data show CDR1 as SGHTA and CDR2 as FQGNSA. The CDR3 spells CASSRQGGGLETQYC. CDR3 sequence (DNA): TGTGCCAGCAGCCGACAGGGCGGGGGGTTGGAGACCCAGTACTGC.

V and J are TRBV9 and TRBJ1-3; TRBD1 might be the D (6 bases). V lost 4 bases to trimming and J lost 1 base, with 12 bases between them. Per germline, CDR1 SGDLS and CDR2 YYNGEE. CDR3 length equals 15 residues. The CDR3, as DNA: TGTGCCAGCAGCCCCGGGGGGCGATCTGGAAACACCATATATTTT. Amino acid sequence: CASSPGGRSGNTIYF. The full variable domain, completed using reference TRBV9 and TRBJ1-3, is DSGVTQTPKHLITATGQRVTLRCSPRSGDLSVYWYQQSLDQGLQFLIQYYNGEERAKGNILERFSAQQFPDLHSELNLSSLELGDSALYFCASSPGGRSGNTIYFGEGSWLTVV.

CDR3 DNA sequence: TGTGCCATCAGTAAACAGGGGGCGGACAATGAGCAGTTCTTC. Its translation: CAISKQGADNEQFF. This sequence joins TRBV10-3 and TRBJ2-1; the match to TRBD1 covers 9 bases. Trimming at V came to 5 bases and at J to 5 bases, leaving 4 bases not matched to a gene. This CDR3 has 14 amino acids. CDR1 ENHRY and CDR2 SYGVKD come from the germline V gene.

Ten or more counts support this clonotype. The rearrangement joins TRBV20-1 to TRBJ1-1, with a weak D call TRBD1 (6 bases). V lost 6 bases and J 2 bases, leaving 16 bases between the germline ends. Germline CDR1 is DFQATT and CDR2 is SNEGSKA (reference sequence). The CDR3 runs 14 residues. CDR3 residues: CSALWTVSNTEAFF. CDR3 DNA: TGCAGTGCCCTTTGGACAGTCTCTAACACTGAAGCTTTCTTT.

This clonotype occurred a few times. The rearrangement links TRBV29-1 to TRBJ2-7; weak D call: TRBD1 (6 bases). Trimming cost V 1 base and J 5 bases, with 12 bases left between them. This CDR3 contains 13 residues. The germline V gene encodes CDR1 SQVTM and CDR2 ANQGSEA. In DNA, the CDR3 is TGCAGCGTTGAAGGTCAGGGGCGTAACGAGCAGTACTTC. Translating gives CSVEGQGRNEQYF.

A remark on this clonotype: A much larger clone lies a single base off, so this may be a read error. The CDR3 loop reads CASSGRRLNTGAFF. The CDR3 DNA is TGTGCCAGCAGTGGTCGGCGGTTGAACACTGGAGCTTTCTTT. The rearrangement links TRBV28 to TRBJ1-1; D uncertain. The V gene's germline CDR1 is MDHEN and CDR2 SYDVKM. The CDR3 runs 14 residues.

A note on this clonotype: One end of the junction varies from germline; a read error may be responsible. The rearrangement uses TRBV7-9 and TRBJ2-7, with TRBD2 matching 7 bases. From germline, CDR1 is SEHNR and CDR2 FQNEAQ (reference sequence). The CDR3 spans 14 residues. The CDR3 loop is CASSLAGTTNEQYF. The CDR3 DNA reads TGTGCCAGCAGCTTAGCGGGGACTACCAACGAGCAGTACTTT.

Many counts were recorded for this clonotype. This chain links TRBV27 with TRBJ1-2; weak D call: TRBD1 (6 bases). Between the trimmed V and J ends, which lost 4 bases and 4 bases, there was a span of 10 bases. Per germline, CDR1 MNHEY and CDR2 SMNVEV (reference sequence). This CDR3 contains 13 residues. The CDR3 here is CASSSRGAYGYTF. For the CDR3, the DNA is TGTGCCAGCAGTTCGAGGGGGGCCTATGGCTACACCTTC.

The chain has TRBV7-2 and TRBJ1-5; D perhaps matches TRBD1 (6 bases). Germline CDR1 and CDR2: SGHTA and FQGNSA. Trimming took 0 bases from V and 8 from J, leaving 20 bases between them. The CDR3 is 17 amino acids. DNA of the CDR3: TGTGCCAGCAGCTTAGCGCGGGCGCGGGGGGGCCTAGAGCCCCAGCATTTT. Translating it yields CASSLARARGGLEPQHF.

This chain connects TRBV28 to TRBJ2-7; D may be TRBD1 (6 bases). With 7 bases removed from V and 9 bases from J, the gap between germline ends came to 13 bases. This CDR3 spans 11 amino acids. Germline CDR1 and CDR2: MDHEN and SYDVKM. The DNA for the CDR3 is TGTGCCAGCACCACCGAGGGGGTGCAGTACTTC. Encoded protein: CASTTEGVQYF. Looking up the rest from reference TRBV28 and TRBJ2-7 gives the full variable domain: DVKVTQSSRYLVKRTGEKVFLECVQDMDHENMFWYRQDPGLGLRLIYFSYDVKMKEKGDIPEGYSVSREKKERFSLILESASTNQTSMYLCASTTEGVQYFGPGTRLTVT.

J is TRBJ1-5 and V is TRBV12-3 or TRBV12-4; perhaps TRBD1 as D (6 bases). Trimming took 6 bases from V and 6 from J, leaving 15 bases between them. The CDR3 sequence is 14 residues long. The CDR3 bases are TGTGCCAGCAGACTTTCAACAGGGCTTCAGCCCCAGCATTTT. It encodes CASRLSTGLQPQHF.

A note on this clonotype: A junction end diverges from the germline sequence, so it may reflect a read error. The genes are TRBV20-1 and TRBJ2-1; 14 nucleotides line up with TRBD2. Germline CDR1 reads DFQATT; CDR2 reads SNEGSKA (reference sequence). CDR3 length equals 16 residues. In DNA, the CDR3 is TGCAGTGCTTCGGGACTAGCGGGAGCCCCCGACAAGGAGCAGTTCTTC. Translating it yields CSASGLAGAPDKEQFF.

This clonotype came up many times. The CDR3 sequence: CSAREGVRDTEAFF. The CDR3 region has the DNA TGCAGTGCTAGAGAGGGCGTTAGGGACACTGAAGCTTTCTTT. The V and J genes are TRBV20-1 and TRBJ1-1, with no clear D. Per germline, CDR1 DFQATT and CDR2 SNEGSKA (reference sequence). Trimming cost V 0 bases and J 3 bases, with 11 bases left between them. There are 14 residues in the CDR3.

This clonotype has just one count. This chain connects TRBV4-1 to TRBJ1-5; D is possibly TRBD1 (6 bases). CDR3 size: 18 residues. The V end was cut by 0 bases, the J end by 5 bases, with 20 bases between. The germline V gene encodes CDR1 MGHRA and CDR2 YSYEKL. The CDR3 region is CASSQEGPGQDSDQPQHF. The CDR3 region has the DNA TGCGCCAGCAGCCAAGAAGGCCCGGGCCAGGACAGCGATCAGCCCCAGCATTTT.

Note on this clonotype: The CDR3 ends on some other residue instead of the conserved phenylalanine or tryptophan, so this is likely a read error. Because the CDR3's place on the DNA is in doubt, the DNA is left out and the CDR3 is given as listed by TCRdb. The chain combines TRBV15 with TRBJ2-1; the D segment call TRBD1 is taken from the table without a DNA check. The CDR3 adds up to 11 amino acids, both ends counted. CDR1 and CDR2 from the germline V gene are LNHNV and YYDKDF (reference sequence). The CDR3 sequence: CATSLRDSTNT.

The rearrangement links TRBV6-2 or TRBV6-3 to TRBJ2-7, with 11 bases lining up with TRBD2. CDR3 length: 15 residues. Trimming at V came to 5 bases and at J to 2 bases, leaving 5 bases not matched to a gene. Germline assignment: CDR1 MNHEY and CDR2 SVGEGT. CDR3 in amino acids: CASSKTSGKAYEQYF. The CDR3 DNA reads as TGTGCCAGCAGTAAGACTAGCGGGAAGGCCTACGAGCAGTACTTC.

The V gene is TRBV6-1, the J gene TRBJ2-3; 11 positions match TRBD2. The CDR3 consists of 15 residues. V was clipped by 6 bases and J by 11 bases; unmatched bases: 13. Germline lookup yields CDR1 MNHNS and CDR2 SASEGT. The CDR3 DNA reads as TGTGCCAGCAGCCCCGGACTAGCGGGTTACAATGAGCAGTATTTT. It encodes CASSPGLAGYNEQYF.

This clonotype has ten or more counts. This chain uses TRBV12-3 or TRBV12-4 with TRBJ1-2, with 7 bases that match TRBD1. This CDR3 is 12 amino acids long. The J segment lost 6 bases and the V segment lost 6 bases, leaving 4 bases of the junction unmatched. CDR3 loop: CASSEGAHGYTF. The CDR3 DNA sequence: TGTGCCAGCAGCGAGGGGGCCCATGGCTACACCTTC.

This clonotype was found many times. The V gene is TRBV12-3 or TRBV12-4, the J gene TRBJ2-1; 7 nucleotides align to TRBD2. V shed 3 bases, J shed 10 bases, and the junction held 9 bases outside the gene matches. The CDR3 has 14 residues. The CDR3 bases are TGTGCCAGCAGTTTGGTAGCGGGTAGGACGGAGCAGTTCTTC. Protein sequence: CASSLVAGRTEQFF.

This clonotype was seen a handful of times. A junction boundary mismatches the germline segment, possibly from a read error. The rearrangement uses TRBV6-1 and TRBJ1-3; the D gene is possibly TRBD1 (5 bases). The CDR3 has 15 residues. Germline lookup yields CDR1 MNHNS and CDR2 SASEGT. The chain's CDR3 is CASQPTDLSANTIYF. The CDR3 nucleotides read TGTGCCAGCCAACCGACAGACCTCTCTGCAAACACCATATATTTT.

Of note for this clonotype: The junction departs from germline at one end; a sequencing error may be responsible. CDR3 region: CSARDLAAYGYTF. Here the CDR3 DNA reads TGCAGTGCCAGAGATCTGGCAGCCTATGGCTACACCTTC. This chain links TRBV20-1 with TRBJ1-2; no firm D call. CDR1 is DFQATT and CDR2 is SNEGSKA in the germline V gene (reference sequence). The CDR3 is 13 amino acids.